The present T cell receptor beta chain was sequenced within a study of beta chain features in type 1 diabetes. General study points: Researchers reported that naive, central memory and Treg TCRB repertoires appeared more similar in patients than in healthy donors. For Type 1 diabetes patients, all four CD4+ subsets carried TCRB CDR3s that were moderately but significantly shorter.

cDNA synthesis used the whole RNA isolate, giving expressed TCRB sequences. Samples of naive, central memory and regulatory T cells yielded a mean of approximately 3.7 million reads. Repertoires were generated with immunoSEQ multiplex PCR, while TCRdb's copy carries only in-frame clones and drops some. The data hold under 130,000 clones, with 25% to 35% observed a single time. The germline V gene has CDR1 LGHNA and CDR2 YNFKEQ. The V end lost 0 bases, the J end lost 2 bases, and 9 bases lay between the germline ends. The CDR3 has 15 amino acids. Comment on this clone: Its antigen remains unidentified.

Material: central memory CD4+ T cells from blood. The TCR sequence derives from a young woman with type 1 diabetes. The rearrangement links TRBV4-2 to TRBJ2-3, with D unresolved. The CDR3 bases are TGTGCCAGCAGCCAAGAAGTACTACCCACAGATACGCAGTATTTT. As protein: CASSQEVLPTDTQYF.